The present entry profiles one T cell receptor (beta chain) with its context. This clone was seen only a few times. No antigen is known for it. Base qualities are missing; no much larger clone stands one base away. From its cysteine to its phenylalanine, the CDR3 spans 13 amino acids. Of the read, only the CDR3 DNA is kept; its 39 bases are in frame from base 1. According to the germline V gene, CDR1 reads MDHEN and CDR2 reads SYDVKM. V drops 8 bases and J drops 7 bases, leaving 17 bases in between. The cohort comprised approximately 700 healthy bone marrow donors. At the time of sampling, every cohort member was nominally healthy, though immune exposures that went unrecorded were likely present. The donor was CMV seropositive and was included in the group of some 290 seropositive cohort members. A peripheral blood sample was collected from each donor, and TCR beta sequencing was performed on peripheral blood mononuclear cells. The Qiagen DNeasy Blood Extraction Kit was used to extract genomic DNA from the blood cell samples.

The data were taken from a study of cytomegalovirus exposure and HLA in healthy donors (dated by TCRdb to about 2017). In terms of the full investigation: An earlier analysis of approximately 600 of the donors reported 250 to 300 Gb of sequence data and some 120 million unique TCR beta sequences from about 179 million T cells. An early release that covered several hundred HLA-typed donors contained about 300 gigabases of sequencing data and 70 million to 100 million unique TCR sequences. Among the roughly 390 genotyped donors, around 81% belonged to the genetic ancestry cluster associated with self-reported Caucasian donors. The study aimed to test whether cataloging public T cell receptors could reveal signatures of past pathogen exposure. The study profiled the T cell repertoires of fewer than 850 subjects by immunosequencing and related them to cytomegalovirus serostatus. In addition to the first cohort of 666 subjects, a separate validation cohort of approximately 120 different subjects was used. High-throughput TCR immunosequencing, statistical association of individual TCRs with disease status, and machine learning were combined to predict cytomegalovirus infection status. A later analysis re-analyzed previously published TCR beta repertoires from 500 to 700 donors and added high-resolution HLA genotyping to study TCR occurrence patterns. Rather than using new phenotypic data, the later analysis identified candidate immune exposures from TCR beta sequences and from how often those sequences occurred across donors. An earlier analysis of about 600 of the donors used high-throughput TCR beta sequencing to judge whether each TCR beta V gene segment behaved as functional or pseudogenic. Donor age, sex, ethnicity and CMV serostatus were compiled together with the repertoire data. A later genetic analysis used genome-wide SNP genotypes for about 55% of the 666 donors, treating that subset as a discovery cohort. All discovery cohort repertoires had been generated using a single sequencing platform. HLA typing covered class I and class II loci at four-digit resolution. Typing coverage varied by locus: 629-630 donors for A, B, C, DRB1 and DQB1; 522 for DQA1; approximately 570 for DPA1; under 490 for DPB1. A few DR-DQ haplotypes were treated as single units for association and clustering because of strong linkage in the cohort. Across about 380 genotyped donors of the cohort, an average of approximately 200,000 unique TCR beta nucleotide sequences per donor were sequenced, and 15% to 20% of those sequences were non-productive.

Receptors were amplified or captured by the immunoSEQ multiplex PCR assay. A mixture of 60 forward primers for TCR Vbeta segments and 13 reverse primers for TCR Jbeta segments was used in the multiplex PCR. The CDR3 region of rearranged TCR beta genes was amplified from genomic DNA with a multiplex PCR assay. The Illumina HiSeq System was used to sequence the amplified TCR beta libraries as 87-base-pair reads. The original methods were these. A later analysis tallied roughly 78 million unique TCR beta chains across the approximately 670 repertoires, and some 10 million of those chains were shared by two or more donors. To remove PCR and sequencing errors, raw reads were error-corrected and collapsed into unique sequences using a nearest-neighbor algorithm that merged closely related sequences. V, D and J gene segments were assigned by aligning CDR3 sequences to IMGT reference sequences. For a sequence to be retained, a match of at least six nucleotides to both a V gene segment and a J gene segment was required. Rearrangements were classified as productive when the CDR3 lacked stop codons and remained in frame with V and J, and all other rearrangements were classified as non-productive. Following IMGT convention, CDR3 was defined as the stretch from the second conserved V-encoded cysteine up to the conserved J-encoded phenylalanine. Sequences without an unambiguous match to a single V gene segment were excluded from the earlier analysis of 500 to 700 of the donors. In an earlier analysis of approximately 590 of the donors, a V segment was called functional when productive rearrangements were above 56.7%, and segregating when the standard deviation between donors exceeded 5%. A statistical classification framework was built for diagnosing cytomegalovirus status from the catalog of TCR beta chain sequences. In a later analysis, V and J genes were assigned by comparing TCR nucleotide sequences against IMGT/GENE-DB human TR gene sequences. Using the TCRdist pipeline, a later analysis assigned CDR3 sequences along with most-parsimonious VDJ recombination scenarios. In a later analysis, each TCR beta chain was defined by its CDR3 amino acid sequence together with its V-gene family, and reads lacking a unique V-gene family were excluded. As a way to deal with suspected cross-contamination and a sequencing artifact, a later analysis dropped more than 500 nucleotide sequences that were highly shared and had low generation probability. In a later analysis, a clonal expansion index was calculated for each public chain from normalized within-repertoire ranks of inferred template counts. Generation probabilities in a later analysis came from a VDJ recombination model fitted to out-of-frame rearrangements, and those results were checked against IGoR. In a later analysis, TCR-TCR, TCR-HLA and TCR-CMV co-occurrence was scored with hypergeometric tests, and a repertoire-size bias correction was applied to TCR pairs. To estimate false discovery rates, a later analysis permuted the HLA or CMV assignments 20 times. In a later analysis, co-occurring TCRs were grouped with DBSCAN, and TCRdist sequence similarity was added when clustering was performed within HLA-allele-positive subsets. Repertoires with fewer than 30,000 or more than 120,000 public chains were left out of co-occurrence clustering, as were about 5 repertoires with anomalous nucleotide sharing. Not all clones reach the TCRdb copy of this immuneACCESS table, which keeps in-frame sequences only. Checked studies attribute under half of the gap to unresolved V genes and leave the rest unexplained. The DNA was the basis for D and trimming; V, J and clone size are from that table. For this sample there are around 100,000 clones; around 9.1% appear just once. The ten largest clonotypes hold less than 6% of the sample.

The full study reports these points: Correlated functional status among segregating V segments might be attributable to linkage disequilibrium, but an unknown experimental factor could not be ruled out. At a false discovery rate of 0.05, a later analysis linked roughly 17,000 TCR beta sequences to specific HLA alleles. A cluster of highly shared sequence variants was judged likely to be a technical artifact of the sequencing pipeline. The earlier analysis of 587 of the donors excluded approximately 17 rarely observed V segments, including chromosome 9 orphons, because counts were too low. This cohort had only TCR beta chains sequenced, and the lack of alpha or paired-chain data limited which features could be detected. Sequencing depth was assumed to be roughly uniform across donors in the presence/absence analyses, though that assumption may not hold. Because the 87-base-pair reads could not distinguish some IMGT-functional V segments, including TRBV6-2 and TRBV6-3, those segments were excluded. Immune exposure information for the cohort was limited to CMV serostatus. A later analysis found that TCR association rates varied across HLA loci, with DRB1 alleles showing the most associated TCRs and HLA-C alleles the fewest. Across donors, most TCR sequences were observed very rarely, whereas some public TCRs were present in many individuals. An earlier analysis of some 590 of the donors showed that most TCR beta V segments appeared in productive rearrangements either about 90% or about 30% of the time, which broadly matched IMGT annotations. Compared with the 666-donor mean, donors in an Asian-associated ancestry cluster had fewer N-insertions in productive TCRs, according to a later genetic analysis. V-gene and J-gene trimming of TCR beta chains was associated with a missense DCLRE1C variant in a later genetic analysis, and the association was replicated in an independent cohort. In vitro tests confirmed that a few of the cytomegalovirus-associated TCR beta chains recognize cytomegalovirus antigens. A further reported finding was that TCR beta sequences accurately predicted the HLA-A and HLA-B alleles for most subjects in the first cohort. The classifier was reported to diagnose cytomegalovirus status with high specificity and sensitivity in both the original and validation cohorts. According to a later analysis, most CMV-associated TCR beta chains appeared to be HLA-restricted, and the HLA associations seemed to be driven largely by CMV exposure. According to a later analysis, parvovirus B19, influenza, CMV and Epstein-Barr virus appeared linked to several top co-occurrence clusters. In a later analysis, HLA-associated TCR beta chains showed more clonal expansion and lower generation probabilities than non-associated chains that were equally common. A total of about 180 TCR beta chains were listed by the study as associated with cytomegalovirus. Assigning TCR associations to individual alleles was difficult when HLA alleles, especially DR and DQ, strongly co-occurred. It was suggested by the authors that the approach could potentially be generalized to other disease states and immunological phenotypes. Because HLA typing was missing for some donors at each locus, association tests included only the typed subset.

The TCR was taken from a man in his forties in good health and CMV-seropositive. The rearrangement combines TRBV28 with TRBJ1-2; the D region possibly corresponds to TRBD1 (6 bases align). Sequenced: PBMCs. The CDR3 protein: CASGGTGRVGYTF. In nucleotide form, the sequence is TGTGCCAGCGGCGGAACAGGGCGGGTTGGCTACACCTTC.